These T cell receptor beta chains were read from a single sample in a study of blood T cell repertoires in COVID-19. Assay used: immunoSEQ multiplex PCR; TCRdb lists only in-frame clones, some missing. The sample has about 320,000 clones; about nine tenths are singletons. The sequencing input was PBMCs or T cells enriched from blood (not recorded which). Source of these receptors: a man in his sixties who had recovered from COVID-19. Each CDR3 is given with its conserved first and last residue. Each record gives: clone size, V gene, J gene, CDR3 length, D gene, CDR3 DNA, CDR3 protein. A D gene is named only where the DNA matches it firmly. A clone size is listed for some rows: how often the clone was seen (once, few, many), or a class if it is expanded.

>-|TRBV10-1|TRBJ1-5|14|-
TGCGCCAGCAGTGAGTCGGGGGGAAATCAGCCCCAGCATTTT
CASSESGGNQPQHF
>-|TRBV19|TRBJ1-1|17|TRBD1
TGTGCCAGTAGTACCGGGCGGGGGGGACAGCAGAACACTGAAGCTTTCTTT
CASSTGRGGQQNTEAFF
>once|TRBV24-1|TRBJ2-7|16|TRBD1
TGTGCCACCAGTGACTACCGGGACAGGGATCCATACGAGCAGTACTTC
CATSDYRDRDPYEQYF
>few|TRBV7-3|TRBJ2-5|14|-
TGTGCCAGCAGCTTTGGTCCCGGGGAAGAGACCCAGTACTTC
CASSFGPGEETQYF
>-|TRBV5-1|TRBJ1-2|14|TRBD1
TGCGCCAGCAGCTTGGTCACAGGGGGTTACGGCTACACCTTC
CASSLVTGGYGYTF
>few|TRBV6-1|TRBJ1-1|14|TRBD1
TGTGCCAGCAGTGAGGACAGGGTGAACACTGAAGCTTTCTTT
CASSEDRVNTEAFF
>-|TRBV21-1|TRBJ1-1|15|-
TGTGCCAGCAGCAAAGAAAAGGGGTTGTGCACTGAAGCTTTCTTT
CASSKEKGLCTEAFF
>-|TRBV6-1|TRBJ2-3|12|TRBD1
TGTGCCAGCAGACAGGGGGCGGATACGCAGTATTTT
CASRQGADTQYF
>-|TRBV7-8|TRBJ2-3|15|-
TGTGCCAGCAGCTTAGGCAGGGGCGCGGCAGATACGCAGTATTTT
CASSLGRGAADTQYF
>-|TRBV28|TRBJ1-2|10|-
TGTGCCAGCCTTAACTATGGCTACACCTTC
CASLNYGYTF
>-|TRBV3-1/TRBV3-2|TRBJ2-3|13|-
TGTGCCAGCAGCCTGGGGGAGGCAGATACGCAGTATTTT
CASSLGEADTQYF
>-|TRBV19|TRBJ2-7|14|TRBD1
TGTGCCAGTATCCGGGACAGGGGAATCTACGAGCAGTACTTC
CASIRDRGIYEQYF
>-|TRBV6-5|TRBJ2-3|14|TRBD2
TGTGCCAGCAGTTGGCGGGAGGGGGCAGATACGCAGTATTTT
CASSWREGADTQYF
>-|TRBV9|TRBJ2-1|14|-
TGTGCCAGCAGCCCCCTGGACTTAGACAATGAGCAGTTCTTC
CASSPLDLDNEQFF
>-|TRBV19|TRBJ1-5|15|TRBD1
TGTGCCAGTAGTATAGCTGGGACAGGGGTTCAGCCCCAGCATTTT
CASSIAGTGVQPQHF
>-|TRBV21-1|TRBJ2-7|16|-
TGTGCCAGCAGCAAAGAGCTCGGGGGTGGCTCCTACGAGCAGTACTTC
CASSKELGGGSYEQYF
>-|TRBV10-2|TRBJ1-5|14|TRBD1
TGCGCCAGCAGTGATGACAGGGGAGCGCAGCCCCAGCATTTT
CASSDDRGAQPQHF
>-|TRBV19|TRBJ1-5|19|TRBD1
TGTGCCAGTAGTATTATTTTCGCCGGGACAGGCCCCGGGAGTCAGCCCCAGCATTTT
CASSIIFAGTGPGSQPQHF
>-|TRBV18|TRBJ1-5|14|-
TGTGCCAGCTCACCACCACCTGAGGGTCAGCCCCAGCATTTT
CASSPPPEGQPQHF
>-|TRBV24-1|TRBJ2-7|14|-
TGTGCCACCAGTGATTGGACACCCCCCTACGAGCAGTACTTC
CATSDWTPPYEQYF
>-|TRBV4-1|TRBJ2-7|14|TRBD1
TGCGCCAGCAGCCCCGACAGGGGGCACTACGAGCAGTACTTC
CASSPDRGHYEQYF
>-|TRBV7-2|TRBJ2-2|16|-
TGTGCCAGCAGCTTACTAATAGTAAGAGGAACCGGGGAGCTGTTTTTT
CASSLLIVRGTGELFF
>once|TRBV19|TRBJ2-2|14|TRBD2
TGTGCCAGTAGTGCCTCGGGGGGCACCGGGGAGCTGTTTTTT
CASSASGGTGELFF
>once|TRBV3-1/TRBV3-2|TRBJ2-1|14|-
TGTGCCAGCAGCCAAGCACTCCTAGGGAGTGAGCAGTTCTTC
CASSQALLGSEQFF
>-|TRBV6-1|TRBJ2-7|17|TRBD2
TGTGCCAGCAGTGAAGCGCTTCCGGCTAGCGGGAGCTACGAGCAGTACTTC
CASSEALPASGSYEQYF
>-|TRBV18|TRBJ1-5|13|-
TGTGCCAGCTCACGACAGGACCAATGGCCCCAGCATTTT
CASSRQDQWPQHF
>-|TRBV7-9|TRBJ2-1|16|-
TGTGCCAGCAGCTTAGCGGGCGGGATACCCTACAATGAGCAGTTCTTC
CASSLAGGIPYNEQFF
>-|TRBV28|TRBJ2-3|13|TRBD2
TGTGCCAGCCGCGGGGGGAGTGGAGATACGCAGTATTTT
CASRGGSGDTQYF
>-|TRBV9|TRBJ2-3|16|-
TGTGCCAGCAGCCCTCTCGCTACGGGGAGAAGGGATACGCAGTATTTT
CASSPLATGRRDTQYF
>-|TRBV5-1|TRBJ2-2|14|-
TGCGCCAGCAGCCCCGGGACAACAACCGGGGAGCTGTTTTTT
CASSPGTTTGELFF
>-|TRBV28|TRBJ2-4|20|TRBD2
TGTGCCAGCACCCAAGAAGGGGTTCTAGCGGAAGACCTAGCCAAAAACATTCAGTACTTC
CASTQEGVLAEDLAKNIQYF
>-|TRBV3-1/TRBV3-2|TRBJ2-7|17|TRBD2
TGTGCCAGCAGCGTAGGGACTAGCGGGGTTCAATCCTACGAGCAGTACTTC
CASSVGTSGVQSYEQYF
>-|TRBV28|TRBJ2-7|15|-
TGTGCCAGCACCCCGGGTGGCCAACGTTCCTACGAGCAGTACTTC
CASTPGGQRSYEQYF
>-|TRBV15|TRBJ2-1|17|TRBD1
TGTGCCACCAGCAGCCCGGGACAGGGACTGAAATCCAATGAGCAGTTCTTC
CATSSPGQGLKSNEQFF
>-|TRBV2|TRBJ2-5|14|-
TGTGCCAGCAGTGAGAGGCCGGGGGTGGAGACCCAGTACTTC
CASSERPGVETQYF
>-|TRBV24-1|TRBJ2-2|15|TRBD2
TGTGCCACCAGGGGACTAGCGGGAGCGGACGGGGAGCTGTTTTTT
CATRGLAGADGELFF
>-|TRBV5-1|TRBJ1-2|18|TRBD1
TGCGCCAGCAGTTCTCCACACAGGGGTATAATAGCTAACTATGGCTACACCTTC
CASSSPHRGIIANYGYTF
>-|TRBV5-8|TRBJ1-5|15|TRBD1
TGTGCCAGCAGCCTGGGACAGGGTACGGTTCAGCCCCAGCATTTT
CASSLGQGTVQPQHF
>once|TRBV6-5|TRBJ2-1|15|-
TGTGCCAGCAGTCTGACGGGGACTTCCTACAATGAGCAGTTCTTC
CASSLTGTSYNEQFF
>-|TRBV28|TRBJ2-1|16|TRBD2
TGTGCCAGCAGTTCCGTCCTAGCGGGAGGTATTAATGAGCAGTTCTTC
CASSSVLAGGINEQFF
>-|TRBV5-8|TRBJ1-5|12|-
TGTGCCTCCGAGGGCAGAAATCAGCCCCAGCATTTT
CASEGRNQPQHF
>-|TRBV19|TRBJ2-5|15|TRBD2
TGTGCCAGTAGCTGGACTAGCGGGTCCGAAGAGACCCAGTACTTC
CASSWTSGSEETQYF
>once|TRBV29-1|TRBJ2-3|15|-
TGCAGCGTTGAACCTTCCAGATCTAGCACAGATACGCAGTATTTT
CSVEPSRSSTDTQYF
>-|TRBV14|TRBJ2-1|14|TRBD1
TGTGCCAGCAGCCCCTGGACAGGGCCTAATGAGCAGTTCTTC
CASSPWTGPNEQFF
>few|TRBV18|TRBJ1-4|17|-
TGTGCCAGCTCACCGATGGCACTACAATCAACTAATGAAAAACTGTTTTTT
CASSPMALQSTNEKLFF
>-|TRBV10-2|TRBJ2-7|15|-
TGCGCCAGCAGTGAGCCTAGCAGGAGCTCCTACGAGCAGTACTTC
CASSEPSRSSYEQYF
>-|TRBV7-2|TRBJ2-2|17|TRBD2
TGTGCCAGCAGCTTAGTGGCGATAGCGGGAGGGCCCGGGGAGCTGTTTTTT
CASSLVAIAGGPGELFF
>-|TRBV7-2|TRBJ2-5|14|TRBD2
TGTGCCAGCAGAGCACTAGCGGGAGGAGAGACCCAGTACTTC
CASRALAGGETQYF
>-|TRBV18|TRBJ2-3|16|TRBD2
TGTGCCAGCTCACCAAGCCTTGCGGGAGCTGGAGATACGCAGTATTTT
CASSPSLAGAGDTQYF
>-|TRBV28|TRBJ2-1|16|TRBD2
TGTGCCAGCAGTTTAAGTCCTAGCGGGAGGTACAATGAGCAGTTCTTC
CASSLSPSGRYNEQFF
>-|TRBV28|TRBJ1-5|13|TRBD1
TGTGCCAGCAGAGACGACAGGGATCAGCCCCAGCATTTT
CASRDDRDQPQHF
>-|TRBV24-1|TRBJ1-2|15|TRBD1
TGTGCCACCAGTGACCACCGACAGGGCGGGAATGGCTACACCTTC
CATSDHRQGGNGYTF
>-|TRBV3-1/TRBV3-2|TRBJ1-4|15|TRBD1
TGTGCCAGCAGCCGAGGGGGCGCAACTAATGAAAAACTGTTTTTT
CASSRGGATNEKLFF
>-|TRBV19|TRBJ1-1|13|-
TGTGCCAGTAGAAATGTCGGAGGCACTGAAGCTTTCTTT
CASRNVGGTEAFF
>-|TRBV9|TRBJ2-7|12|-
TGTGCCAGCAGTCATCAGGGGCGCGAGCAGTACTTC
CASSHQGREQYF